Given below is one TCR beta chain in context. J lost 2 bases, V lost 4 bases, and 12 bases had no gene match. The CDR3 has 17 amino acids. Germline lookup yields CDR1 LGHNA and CDR2 YNFKEQ. The data are from a study of blood T cell repertoires in COVID-19. For the study at large: Sites across the United States, Italy and Spain contributed samples from acute and convalescent COVID-19. In each case, the material was cDNA or gDNA derived from T cells, B-cell-depleted T cells, or PBMCs.

TCRdb's table, derived via immunoSEQ multiplex PCR, lists solely in-frame clones and lacks some. The table has just over 250,000 clones, 88% seen once. This clonotype was sampled from a man aged 55 to 70 who had recovered from COVID-19. Sequencing was carried out using peripheral blood. The rearrangement uses TRBV4-2 and TRBJ2-3; TRBD2 aligns across 7 bases. The DNA for the CDR3 is TGTGCCAGCAGCCCCGGGATTGGAGCGGGGAACACAGATACGCAGTATTTT. This sequence encodes CASSPGIGAGNTDTQYF.